Below, 18 T cell receptor beta chains from the same sample are listed, as sequenced in a study of cytomegalovirus exposure and HLA in healthy donors. Primers included in the PCR were 60 Vbeta and 13 Jbeta primers. Sequenced by immunoSEQ multiplex PCR; TCRdb stores in-frame clones only, minus some. The data hold 85,000 to 100,000 clones, with over 60% observed a single time. The sequencing sample was made of PBMCs. The receptors stem from a human donor in good health.

This clone was seen just once. The chain links TRBV19 to TRBJ2-7; 9 bases align to TRBD1. The CDR3 is 15 residues long. CDR1 is LNHDA, CDR2 SQIVND, per germline (reference sequence). Trimming took 5 bases from V and 3 from J; bases not matched to a gene: 8. CDR3 loop: CASSRGGTGLYEQYF. DNA for the CDR3: TGTGCCAGTAGTCGAGGTGGGACAGGGCTCTACGAGCAGTACTTC.

V gene TRBV6-5 combines with J gene TRBJ2-2; a weak D match, TRBD1 (6 bases). V lost 6 bases to trimming and J lost 1 base, with 12 bases between them. In germline, CDR1 is MNHEY, CDR2 SVGAGI. The CDR3 spans 15 residues. This CDR3 is CASRPGVKNTGELFF. In DNA form, the CDR3 reads TGTGCCAGCAGGCCAGGGGTGAAGAACACCGGGGAGCTGTTTTTT.

V and J are TRBV13 and TRBJ2-1; D might be TRBD2 (6 bases). With 1 base removed from V and 8 bases from J, the gap between germline ends came to 15 bases. This CDR3 is 15 amino acids long. Germline CDR1 is PRHDT and CDR2 is FYEKMQ (reference sequence). Here the CDR3 reads CASSLVLASVDEQFF. The CDR3 nucleotides are TGTGCCAGCAGCTTAGTACTAGCTTCTGTCGATGAGCAGTTCTTC. Looking up the rest from reference TRBV13 and TRBJ2-1 gives the full variable domain: AAGVIQSPRHLIKEKRETATLKCYPIPRHDTVYWYQQGPGQDPQFLISFYEKMQSDKGSIPDRFSAQQFSDYHSELNMSSLELGDSALYFCASSLVLASVDEQFFGPGTRLTVL.

CDR3 residues: CASHVRATGELFF. As DNA, the CDR3 is TGTGCCAGCCACGTCCGAGCCACCGGGGAGCTGTTTTTT. The chain employs TRBV5-4 and TRBJ2-2; D gene ambiguous. Germline V CDR1 and CDR2: SGHNT, YYREEE (reference sequence). The CDR3 spans 13 residues. V lost 7 bases and J lost 4, with 11 bases in between.

In its sample, this clone was seen once. The chain links TRBV10-3 to TRBJ2-3; D gene ambiguous. CDR1 ENHRY and CDR2 SYGVKD come from the germline V gene. The CDR3 spans 11 residues. V lost 5 bases, J lost 5 bases, and 5 bases lay in between. The CDR3 DNA sequence: TGTGCCATCAGTCTAGAAGATACGCAGTATTTT. Translation: CAISLEDTQYF.

The chain couples TRBV29-1 to TRBJ1-5, with D perhaps TRBD1 (6 bases). The CDR3 consists of 15 residues. The germline CDR1 and CDR2 sequences are SQVTM and ANQGSEA. The ends were cut back, 6 bases at V and 6 bases at J, with 21 bases in the middle. The CDR3 here is CSVAMSGGESQPQHF. The CDR3 DNA is TGCAGCGTCGCTATGAGCGGGGGCGAGAGTCAGCCCCAGCATTTT.

The chain employs TRBV5-6 and TRBJ2-1; 10 bases are shared with TRBD2. This CDR3 is 16 amino acids long. Per germline, CDR1 SGHDT and CDR2 YYEEEE. V dropped 4 bases and J dropped 4; count of bases not matched to a gene: 8. The CDR3 protein is CASSIEREGPYNEQFF. The CDR3 DNA reads TGTGCCAGCAGCATAGAGCGGGAGGGGCCATACAATGAGCAGTTCTTC.

This clone appeared once. This rearrangement joins TRBV6-5 to TRBJ2-3, with 12 bases matching TRBD2. CDR3 length: 16 residues. Germline V gives CDR1 MNHEY, CDR2 SVGAGI. J lost 6 bases, V lost 2 bases, and 6 bases had no gene match. This chain's CDR3 is CASSYLAGGRADTQYF. In DNA form, the CDR3 reads TGTGCCAGCAGTTACCTAGCGGGGGGGCGGGCTGATACGCAGTATTTT.

The CDR3 spells CAWSSGKNEKLFF. CDR3 nucleotide sequence: TGTGCCTGGAGTTCAGGGAAAAATGAAAAACTGTTTTTT. The chain employs TRBV30 and TRBJ1-4; D might be TRBD1 (5 bases). The V gene's germline CDR1 is GTSNPN and CDR2 SVGIG (reference sequence). Trimming cost V 2 bases and J 5 bases, with 9 bases left between them. The CDR3 spans 13 residues.

The chain joins TRBV5-1 to TRBJ2-2; tentatively, D is TRBD2 (5 bases). The germline V gene encodes CDR1 SGHRS and CDR2 YFSETQ. Between the trimmed V and J ends, which lost 3 bases and 1 base, there was a span of 13 bases. CDR3 length: 16 amino acids. CDR3 region: CASSSARDLNTGELFF. DNA for the CDR3: TGCGCCAGCAGCTCCGCGAGGGATTTGAACACCGGGGAGCTGTTTTTT.

The CDR3 spells CASRGGRQISYNEQFF. DNA for the CDR3: TGTGCCAGCAGGGGCGGGAGGCAAATCTCCTACAATGAGCAGTTCTTC. The V gene is TRBV19, the J gene TRBJ2-1; 8 nucleotides align to TRBD2. The CDR3 is 16 residues long. Germline CDR1 is LNHDA and CDR2 is SQIVND (reference sequence). V lost 9 bases, J lost 0 bases, and 10 bases stayed unmatched.

V and J are TRBV1 and TRBJ1-6; the table's D gene call, TRBD1, was not cross checked with the DNA. TRBV1 represents a pseudogene. This CDR3 has 17 residues. Written as DNA, the CDR3 is TGCACCAGCAGCCAAGTTAAGCAGGGGGGCTATAATTCACCCCTCCACTTT. Translating it yields CTSSQVKQGGYNSPLHF.

This clone appeared once. The CDR3 loop is CASSVGTSFNEQFF. CDR3 DNA: TGTGCCAGCAGCGTAGGGACTAGCTTCAATGAGCAGTTCTTC. This rearrangement joins TRBV9 to TRBJ2-1, with TRBD2 identical over 8 bases. Germline values: CDR1 SGDLS, CDR2 YYNGEE. The CDR3 has 14 residues. Trimming at V came to 0 bases and at J to 6 bases, leaving 2 bases not matched to a gene.

The chain employs TRBV10-3 and TRBJ1-1, with 10 bases that match TRBD1. CDR1 is ENHRY and CDR2 is SYGVKD in the germline V gene. This CDR3 is built from 13 residues. After removal of 4 bases from V and 7 bases from J, the junction contained 3 bases not matched to a gene. This CDR3 is CAISVGTGVEAFF. CDR3 coding DNA: TGTGCCATCAGTGTGGGGACAGGGGTTGAAGCTTTCTTT.

This clone appeared once. This chain links TRBV7-8 with TRBJ1-4; D is perhaps TRBD1 (6 bases). Germline-derived CDR1 and CDR2 are SGHVS and FQNEAQ. The CDR3 sequence is 16 residues long. Trimming removed 1 base from V and 8 bases from J, with 17 bases in between. The CDR3 region has the DNA TGTGCCAGCAGCTTAGACGGCGGGGGGCTCAGGGAAAAACTGTTTTTT. Translation gives CASSLDGGGLREKLFF.

This clone was found a few times. This rearrangement joins TRBV28 to TRBJ2-5, with 15 bases fitting TRBD2. The CDR3 length is 14 residues. The germline V gene has CDR1 MDHEN and CDR2 SYDVKM. V was clipped by 5 bases and J by 11 bases; unmatched bases: 6. The CDR3 spells CASSLGLAGGEQYF. The CDR3, as DNA: TGTGCCAGCAGTCTGGGACTAGCGGGAGGTGAGCAGTACTTC.

The table lists this clone with a few counts. This chain links TRBV5-1 with TRBJ2-5; TRBD1 matches at 9 bases. The J segment lost 5 bases and the V segment lost 0 bases, leaving 8 bases of the junction unmatched. This CDR3 is built from 16 residues. Germline lookup yields CDR1 SGHRS and CDR2 YFSETQ. The CDR3 DNA follows: TGCGCCAGCAGCTTGGCCCAGACAGGGGGAACGGAGACCCAGTACTTC. Amino acid sequence: CASSLAQTGGTETQYF.

This clone was counted only a few times. The chain's CDR3 is CASSPPYPGQGGNIQYF. The DNA of the CDR3 is TGTGCCAGCAGCCCGCCGTACCCGGGACAGGGTGGAAACATTCAGTACTTC. The chain links TRBV7-2 to TRBJ2-4, with 9 bases fitting TRBD1. The CDR3 runs 17 residues. Germline V gene lookup returns CDR1 SGHTA and CDR2 FQGNSA. Trimming cost V 5 bases and J 6 bases; bases outside gene matches: 14.